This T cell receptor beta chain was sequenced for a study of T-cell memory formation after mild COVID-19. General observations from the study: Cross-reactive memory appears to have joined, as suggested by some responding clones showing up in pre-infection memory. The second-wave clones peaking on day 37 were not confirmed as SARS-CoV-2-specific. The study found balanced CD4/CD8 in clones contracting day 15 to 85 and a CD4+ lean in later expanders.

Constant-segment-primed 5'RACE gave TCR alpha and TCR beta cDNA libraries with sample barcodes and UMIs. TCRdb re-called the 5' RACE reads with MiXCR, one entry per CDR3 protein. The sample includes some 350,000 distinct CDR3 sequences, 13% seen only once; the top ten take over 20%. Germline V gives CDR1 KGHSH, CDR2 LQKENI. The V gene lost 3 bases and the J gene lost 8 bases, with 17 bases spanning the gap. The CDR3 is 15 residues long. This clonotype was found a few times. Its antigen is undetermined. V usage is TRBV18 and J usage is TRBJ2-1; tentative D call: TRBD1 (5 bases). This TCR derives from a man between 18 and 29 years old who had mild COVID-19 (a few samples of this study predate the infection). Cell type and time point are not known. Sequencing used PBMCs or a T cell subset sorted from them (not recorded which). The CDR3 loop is CASSPPQSGRDEQFF. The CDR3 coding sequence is TGTGCCAGCTCACCCCCCCAATCAGGGCGTGATGAGCAGTTCTTC. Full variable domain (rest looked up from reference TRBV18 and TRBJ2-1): NAGVMQNPRHLVRRRGQEARLRCSPMKGHSHVYWYRQLPEEGLKFMVYLQKENIIDESGMPKERFSAEFPKEGPSILRIQQVVRGDSAAYFCASSPPQSGRDEQFFGPGTRLTVL.